This TCR beta chain emerged from a study of CD8+ T cells in alopecia areata. Treatment: oral pan-JAK inhibitor, 5-10 mg twice daily. Separation by sorting yielded CD4+ and CD8+ T cells from PBMCs. RNA was isolated and reverse transcribed to cDNA, the sequencing template. Method: immunoSEQ multiplex PCR; TCRdb's copy keeps in-frame clones and lacks some. Here the sample spans 150,000 to 250,000 clones, approximately 60% being singletons. This receptor was identified in a human donor with alopecia areata. Sequencing used CD4+ T cells sorted from blood, obtained at week 4, from a patient treated with tofacitinib.

CDR3 bases: TGTGCCAGCAGCTGGGGACAGGGGTGGAATGAGCAGTTCTTC. Its translation is CASSWGQGWNEQFF. The V and J genes are TRBV7-9 and TRBJ2-1; TRBD1 matches at 10 bases. CDR1 and CDR2 (germline): SEHNR, FQNEAQ (reference sequence). This CDR3 is built from 14 residues. The J segment lost 7 bases and the V segment lost 4 bases, leaving 4 bases of the junction unmatched.